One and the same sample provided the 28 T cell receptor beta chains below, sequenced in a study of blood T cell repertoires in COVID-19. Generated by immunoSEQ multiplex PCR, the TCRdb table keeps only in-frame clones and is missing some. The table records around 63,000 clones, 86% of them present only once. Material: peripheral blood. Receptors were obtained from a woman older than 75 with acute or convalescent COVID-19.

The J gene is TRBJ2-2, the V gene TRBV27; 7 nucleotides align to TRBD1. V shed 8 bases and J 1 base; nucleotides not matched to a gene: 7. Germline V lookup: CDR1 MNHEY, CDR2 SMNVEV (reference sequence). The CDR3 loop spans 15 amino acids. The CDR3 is CASRQGQLNTGELFF. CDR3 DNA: TGTGCCAGCCGCCAGGGACAGCTGAACACCGGGGAGCTGTTTTTT.

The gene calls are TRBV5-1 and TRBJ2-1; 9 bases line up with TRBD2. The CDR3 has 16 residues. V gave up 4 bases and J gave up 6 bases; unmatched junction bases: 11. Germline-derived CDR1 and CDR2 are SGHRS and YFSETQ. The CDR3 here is CASSAPDSGSSNEQFF. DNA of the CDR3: TGCGCCAGCAGCGCACCCGATAGCGGGAGTTCCAATGAGCAGTTCTTC.

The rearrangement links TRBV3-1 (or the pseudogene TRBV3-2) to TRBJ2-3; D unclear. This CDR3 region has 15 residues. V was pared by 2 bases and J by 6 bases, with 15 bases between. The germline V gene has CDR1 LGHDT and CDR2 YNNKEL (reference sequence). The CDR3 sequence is CASSQTSDSADTQYF. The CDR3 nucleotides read TGTGCCAGCAGCCAAACGAGTGACTCGGCGGATACGCAGTATTTT.

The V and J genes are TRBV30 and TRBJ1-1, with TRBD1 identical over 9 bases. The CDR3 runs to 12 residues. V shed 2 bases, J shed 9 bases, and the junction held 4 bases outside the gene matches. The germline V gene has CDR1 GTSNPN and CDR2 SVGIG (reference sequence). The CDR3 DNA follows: TGTGCCTGGAGTCCGGGACAGGGAAAAGCTTTCTTT. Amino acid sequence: CAWSPGQGKAFF.

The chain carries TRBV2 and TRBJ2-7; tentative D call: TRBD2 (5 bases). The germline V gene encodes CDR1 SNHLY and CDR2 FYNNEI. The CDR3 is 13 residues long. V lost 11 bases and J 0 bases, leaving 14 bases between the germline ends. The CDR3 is CAGEGVGSYEQYF. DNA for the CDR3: TGTGCCGGCGAGGGAGTGGGCTCCTACGAGCAGTACTTC.

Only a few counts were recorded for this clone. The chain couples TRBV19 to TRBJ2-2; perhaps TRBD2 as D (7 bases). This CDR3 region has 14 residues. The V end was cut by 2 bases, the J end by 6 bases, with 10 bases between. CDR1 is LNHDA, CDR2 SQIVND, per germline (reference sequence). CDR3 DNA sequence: TGTGCCAGTAGTATAAGGGGGAGGGCCGGGGAGCTGTTTTTT. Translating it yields CASSIRGRAGELFF.

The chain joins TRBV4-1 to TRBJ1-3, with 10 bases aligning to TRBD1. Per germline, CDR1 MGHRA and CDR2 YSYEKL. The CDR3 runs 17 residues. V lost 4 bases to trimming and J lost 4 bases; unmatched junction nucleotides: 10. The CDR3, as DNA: TGCGCCAGCAGCCCGACAGGGGGCGTGATGGAAGGAAACACCATATATTTT. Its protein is CASSPTGGVMEGNTIYF.

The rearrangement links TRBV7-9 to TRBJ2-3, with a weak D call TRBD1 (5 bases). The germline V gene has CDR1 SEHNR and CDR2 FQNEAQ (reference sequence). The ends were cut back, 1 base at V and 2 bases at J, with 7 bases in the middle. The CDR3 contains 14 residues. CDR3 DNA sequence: TGTGCCAGCAGCTTAGAGGGGTTCACAGATACGCAGTATTTT. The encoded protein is CASSLEGFTDTQYF.

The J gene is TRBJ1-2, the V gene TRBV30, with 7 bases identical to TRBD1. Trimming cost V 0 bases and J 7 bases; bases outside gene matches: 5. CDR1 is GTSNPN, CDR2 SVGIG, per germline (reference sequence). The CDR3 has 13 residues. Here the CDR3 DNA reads TGTGCCTGGAGTGTAGCGGCAGGGGGTGGCTACACCTTC. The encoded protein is CAWSVAAGGGYTF.

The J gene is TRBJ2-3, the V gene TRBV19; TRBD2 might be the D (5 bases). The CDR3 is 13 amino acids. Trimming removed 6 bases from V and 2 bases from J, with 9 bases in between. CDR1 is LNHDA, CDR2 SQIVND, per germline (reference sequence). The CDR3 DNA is TGTGCCAGTAGGGGGAGAACCACAGATACGCAGTATTTT. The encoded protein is CASRGRTTDTQYF.

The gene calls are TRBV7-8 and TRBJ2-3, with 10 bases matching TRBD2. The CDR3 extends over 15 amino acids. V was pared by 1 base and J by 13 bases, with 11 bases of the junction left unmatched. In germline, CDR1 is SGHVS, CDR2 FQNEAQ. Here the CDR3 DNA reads TGTGCCAGCAGCTTAGATCGTCCTAGCGGGGGCCTTGAGTATTTT. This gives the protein CASSLDRPSGGLEYF. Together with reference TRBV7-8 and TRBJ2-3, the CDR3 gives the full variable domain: GAGVSQSPRYKVAKRGQDVALRCDPISGHVSLFWYQQALGQGPEFLTYFQNEAQLDKSGLPSDRFFAERPEGSVSTLKIQRTQQEDSAVYLCASSLDRPSGGLEYFGPGTRLTVL.

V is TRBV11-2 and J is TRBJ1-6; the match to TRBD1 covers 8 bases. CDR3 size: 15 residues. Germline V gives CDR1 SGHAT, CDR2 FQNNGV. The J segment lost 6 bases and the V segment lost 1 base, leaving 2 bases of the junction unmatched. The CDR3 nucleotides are TGTGCCAGCAGCTTAGCAGGGGGCAGTAATTCACCCCTCCACTTT. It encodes CASSLAGGSNSPLHF.

CDR3 sequence (DNA): TGCGCCAGCAGCCAAGCCCCCCTGACTAGCGGGGGGGTCAATGAGCAGTTCTTC. Amino acids: CASSQAPLTSGGVNEQFF. The chain combines TRBV4-3 with TRBJ2-1; 14 nucleotides agree with TRBD2. Germline assignment: CDR1 LGHNA and CDR2 YSLEER. Losses at the gene ends were 1 base for V and 6 bases for J; bases not matched to a gene: 8. The CDR3 is 18 amino acids.

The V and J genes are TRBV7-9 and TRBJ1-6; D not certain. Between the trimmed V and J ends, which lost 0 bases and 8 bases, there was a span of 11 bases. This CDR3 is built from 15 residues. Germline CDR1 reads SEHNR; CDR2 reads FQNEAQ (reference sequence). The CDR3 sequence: CASSLATVSDSPLHF. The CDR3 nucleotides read TGTGCCAGCAGCTTAGCCACCGTAAGCGATTCACCCCTCCACTTT.

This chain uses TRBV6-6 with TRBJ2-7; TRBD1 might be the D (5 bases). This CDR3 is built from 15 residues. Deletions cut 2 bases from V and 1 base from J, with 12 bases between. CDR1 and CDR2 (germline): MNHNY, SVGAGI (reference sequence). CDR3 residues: CASSYGQGSSYEQYF. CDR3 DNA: TGTGCCAGCAGTTACGGGCAGGGTAGTTCCTACGAGCAGTACTTC.

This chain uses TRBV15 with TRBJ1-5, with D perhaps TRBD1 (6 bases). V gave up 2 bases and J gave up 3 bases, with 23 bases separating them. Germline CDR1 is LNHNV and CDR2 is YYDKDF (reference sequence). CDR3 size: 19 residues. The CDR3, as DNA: TGTGCCACCAGCAGAAGCCGCGGACAAGGGGGAGAATTCAATCAGCCCCAGCATTTT. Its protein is CATSRSRGQGGEFNQPQHF.

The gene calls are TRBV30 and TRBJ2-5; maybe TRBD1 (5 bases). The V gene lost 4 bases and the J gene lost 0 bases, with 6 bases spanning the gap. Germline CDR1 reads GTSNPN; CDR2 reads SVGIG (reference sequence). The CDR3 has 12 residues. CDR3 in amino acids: CAWTGYQETQYF. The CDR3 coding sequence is TGTGCCTGGACAGGGTACCAAGAGACCCAGTACTTC. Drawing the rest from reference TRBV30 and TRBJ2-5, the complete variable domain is SQTIHQWPATLVQPVGSPLSLECTVEGTSNPNLYWYRQAAGRGLQLLFYSVGIGQISSEVPQNLSASRPQDRQFILSSKKLLLSDSGFYLCAWTGYQETQYFGPGTRLLVL.

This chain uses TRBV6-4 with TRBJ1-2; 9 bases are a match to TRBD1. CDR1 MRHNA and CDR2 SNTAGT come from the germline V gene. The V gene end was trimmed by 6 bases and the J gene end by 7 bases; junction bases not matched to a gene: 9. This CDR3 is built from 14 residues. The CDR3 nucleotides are TGTGCCAGCAGGCCCTCCGGGACAGGGATTGGCTACACCTTC. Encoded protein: CASRPSGTGIGYTF.

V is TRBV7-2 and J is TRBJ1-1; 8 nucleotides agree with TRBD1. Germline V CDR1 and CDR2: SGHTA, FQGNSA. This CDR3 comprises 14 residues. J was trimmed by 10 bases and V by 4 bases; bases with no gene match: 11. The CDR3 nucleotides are TGTGCCAGCAGCTACTCGACAGGGGATGAGAGAGCTTTCTTT. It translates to CASSYSTGDERAFF.

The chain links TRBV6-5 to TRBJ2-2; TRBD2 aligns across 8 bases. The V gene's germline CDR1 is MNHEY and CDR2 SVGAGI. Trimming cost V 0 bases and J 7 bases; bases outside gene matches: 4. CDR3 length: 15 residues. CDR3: CASSYSKRGFGELFF. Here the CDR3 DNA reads TGTGCCAGCAGTTACTCTAAGCGGGGGTTCGGGGAGCTGTTTTTT.

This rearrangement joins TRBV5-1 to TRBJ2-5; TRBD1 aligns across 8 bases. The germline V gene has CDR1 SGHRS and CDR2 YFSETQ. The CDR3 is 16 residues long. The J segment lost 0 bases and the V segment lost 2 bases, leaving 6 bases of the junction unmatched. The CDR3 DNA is TGCGCCAGCAGCTTCGGGACAGGCTCAGACCAAGAGACCCAGTACTTC. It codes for CASSFGTGSDQETQYF.

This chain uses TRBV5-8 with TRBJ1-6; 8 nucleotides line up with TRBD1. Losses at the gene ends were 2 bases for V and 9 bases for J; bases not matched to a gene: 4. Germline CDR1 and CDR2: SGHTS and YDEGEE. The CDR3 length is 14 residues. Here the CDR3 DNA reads TGTGCCAGCAGCTTACGACAGGGGACTTCACCCCTCCACTTT. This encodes CASSLRQGTSPLHF.

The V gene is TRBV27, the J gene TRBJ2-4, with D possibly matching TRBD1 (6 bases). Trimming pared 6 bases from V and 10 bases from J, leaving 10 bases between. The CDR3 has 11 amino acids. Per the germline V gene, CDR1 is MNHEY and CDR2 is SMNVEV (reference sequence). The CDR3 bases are TGTGCCAGCAGCCTTAGGGGGATTCAGTACTTC. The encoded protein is CASSLRGIQYF.

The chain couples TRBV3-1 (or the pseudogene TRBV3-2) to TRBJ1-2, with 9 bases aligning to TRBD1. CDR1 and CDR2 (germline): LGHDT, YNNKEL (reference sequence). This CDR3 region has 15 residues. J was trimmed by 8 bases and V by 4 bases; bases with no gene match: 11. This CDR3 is CASSPDRGITKGYTF. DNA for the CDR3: TGTGCCAGCAGCCCCGACAGGGGGATCACGAAGGGCTACACCTTC.

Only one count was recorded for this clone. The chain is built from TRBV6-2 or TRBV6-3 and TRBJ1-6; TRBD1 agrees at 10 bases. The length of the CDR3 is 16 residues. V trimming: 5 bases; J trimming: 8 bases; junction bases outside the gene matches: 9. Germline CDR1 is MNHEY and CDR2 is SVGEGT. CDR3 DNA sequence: TGTGCCAGCAGTGATCCGGGACAGGGGTTGTATTCACCCCTCCACTTT. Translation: CASSDPGQGLYSPLHF.

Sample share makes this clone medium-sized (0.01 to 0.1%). The CDR3 spells CASSQGEAYEQYF. CDR3 coding DNA: TGCGCCAGCAGCCAAGGAGAGGCCTACGAGCAGTACTTC. The J gene is TRBJ2-7, the V gene TRBV4-1; D uncertain. The CDR3 length is 13 residues. Germline V lookup: CDR1 MGHRA, CDR2 YSYEKL. V lost 1 base and J 2 bases, leaving 6 bases between the germline ends.

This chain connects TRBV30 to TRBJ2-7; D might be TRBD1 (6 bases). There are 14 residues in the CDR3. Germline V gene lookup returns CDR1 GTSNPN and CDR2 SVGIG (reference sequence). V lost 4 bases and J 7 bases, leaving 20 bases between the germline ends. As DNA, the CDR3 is TGTGCCTGGACCTCAGGGGTGACTACTATTGAGCAGTACTTC. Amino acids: CAWTSGVTTIEQYF.

The CDR3 sequence is CASSIRSRQGGSPLHF. The CDR3 coding sequence is TGTGCCAGTAGCATCCGCTCAAGACAGGGAGGATCACCCCTCCACTTT. The V gene is TRBV19, the J gene TRBJ1-6, with TRBD1 matching over 7 bases. V was clipped by 6 bases and J by 10 bases; unmatched bases: 15. This CDR3 is built from 16 residues. Germline V gene lookup returns CDR1 LNHDA and CDR2 SQIVND (reference sequence).